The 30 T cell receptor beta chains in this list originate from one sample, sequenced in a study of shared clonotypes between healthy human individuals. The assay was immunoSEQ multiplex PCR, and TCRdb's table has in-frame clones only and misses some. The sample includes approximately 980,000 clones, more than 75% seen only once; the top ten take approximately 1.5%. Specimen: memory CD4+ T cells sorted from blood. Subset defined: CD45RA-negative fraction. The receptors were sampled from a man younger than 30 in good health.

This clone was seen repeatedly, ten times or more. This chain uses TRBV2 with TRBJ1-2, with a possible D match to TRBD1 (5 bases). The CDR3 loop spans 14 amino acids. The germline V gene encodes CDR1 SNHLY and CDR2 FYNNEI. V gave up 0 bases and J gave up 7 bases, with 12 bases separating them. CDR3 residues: CASSEALGTAGYTF. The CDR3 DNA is TGTGCCAGCAGTGAAGCGCTAGGGACTGCTGGCTACACCTTC.

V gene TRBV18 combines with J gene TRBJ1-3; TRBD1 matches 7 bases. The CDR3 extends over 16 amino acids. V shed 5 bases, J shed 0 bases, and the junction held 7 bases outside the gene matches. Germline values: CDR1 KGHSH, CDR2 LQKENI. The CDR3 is CASSDPGQTSGNTIYF. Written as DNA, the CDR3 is TGTGCCAGCTCAGATCCGGGACAGACCTCTGGAAACACCATATATTTT.

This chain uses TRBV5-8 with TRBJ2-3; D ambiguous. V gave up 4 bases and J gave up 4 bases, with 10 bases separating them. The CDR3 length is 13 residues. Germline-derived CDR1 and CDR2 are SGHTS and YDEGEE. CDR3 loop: CASSRMFSDTQYF. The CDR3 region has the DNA TGTGCCAGCAGCCGAATGTTTTCAGATACGCAGTATTTT.

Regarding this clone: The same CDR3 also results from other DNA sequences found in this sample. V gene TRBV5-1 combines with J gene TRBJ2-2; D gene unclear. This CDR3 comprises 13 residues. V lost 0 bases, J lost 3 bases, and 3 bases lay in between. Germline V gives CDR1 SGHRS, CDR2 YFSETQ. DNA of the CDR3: TGCGCCAGCAGCTTGGTCGACACCGGGGAGCTGTTTTTT. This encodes CASSLVDTGELFF.

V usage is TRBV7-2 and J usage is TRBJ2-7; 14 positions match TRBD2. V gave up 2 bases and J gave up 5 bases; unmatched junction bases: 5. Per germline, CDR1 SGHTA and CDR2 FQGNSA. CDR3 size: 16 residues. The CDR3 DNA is TGTGCCAGCAGCTTAACTAGGACTAGCGGGAGGAACGAGCAGTACTTC. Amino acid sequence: CASSLTRTSGRNEQYF.

This CDR3 is CASFGDTQYF. The CDR3 nucleotides read TGTGCCAGCTTCGGGGATACGCAGTATTTT. The chain uses TRBV21-1 and TRBJ2-3; TRBD2 is the table's D call and was not checked against the DNA. TRBV21-1 is a recognized pseudogene. The CDR3 spans 10 residues.

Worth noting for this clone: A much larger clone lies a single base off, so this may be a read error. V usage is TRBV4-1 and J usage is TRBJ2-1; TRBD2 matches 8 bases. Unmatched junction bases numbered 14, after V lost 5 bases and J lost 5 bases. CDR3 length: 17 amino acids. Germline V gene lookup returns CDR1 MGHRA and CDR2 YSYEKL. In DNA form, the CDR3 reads TGCGCCAGCAGCGGCGGGTATAACGGGAGGGCCAACAATGAGCAGTTCTTC. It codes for CASSGGYNGRANNEQFF.

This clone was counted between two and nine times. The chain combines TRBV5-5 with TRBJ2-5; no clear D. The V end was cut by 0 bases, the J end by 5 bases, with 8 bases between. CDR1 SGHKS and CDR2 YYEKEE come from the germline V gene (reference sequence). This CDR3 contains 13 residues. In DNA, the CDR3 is TGTGCCAGCAGCTTGGGGCTCTCCGAGACCCAGTACTTC. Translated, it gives CASSLGLSETQYF.

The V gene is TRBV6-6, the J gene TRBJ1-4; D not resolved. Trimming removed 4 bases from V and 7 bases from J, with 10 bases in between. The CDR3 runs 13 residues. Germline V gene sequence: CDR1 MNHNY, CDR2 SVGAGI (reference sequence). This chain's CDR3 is CASSLQKVEKLFF. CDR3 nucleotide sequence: TGTGCCAGCAGTTTACAGAAGGTTGAAAAACTGTTTTTT.

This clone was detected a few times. The CDR3 DNA reads as TGTGCCTGGGTTCCCGGGACGCAAGCTTTCTTT. Encoded protein: CAWVPGTQAFF. V is TRBV30 and J is TRBJ1-1; tentatively, D is TRBD1 (5 bases). Trimming took 5 bases from V and 9 from J, leaving 13 bases between them. The CDR3 runs to 11 residues. CDR1 GTSNPN and CDR2 SVGIG come from the germline V gene (reference sequence).

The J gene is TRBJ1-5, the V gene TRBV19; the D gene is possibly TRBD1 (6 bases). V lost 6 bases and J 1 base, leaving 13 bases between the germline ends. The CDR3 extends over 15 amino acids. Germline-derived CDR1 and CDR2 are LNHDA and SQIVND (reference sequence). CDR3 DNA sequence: TGTGCCAGTAGACCTCAGGGGAGCAGCAATCAGCCCCAGCATTTT. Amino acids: CASRPQGSSNQPQHF.

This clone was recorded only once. The CDR3: CASSLEESNYGYTF. The CDR3, as DNA: TGTGCCAGCAGCTTAGAGGAATCAAACTATGGCTACACCTTC. This chain connects TRBV11-2 to TRBJ1-2; D unclear. This CDR3 spans 14 amino acids. Germline CDR1 SGHAT, CDR2 FQNNGV. V was clipped by 0 bases and J by 2 bases, with 7 bases between them.

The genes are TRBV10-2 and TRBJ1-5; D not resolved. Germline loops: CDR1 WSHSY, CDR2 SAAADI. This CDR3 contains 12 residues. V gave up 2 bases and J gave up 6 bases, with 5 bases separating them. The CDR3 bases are TGCGCCAGCAGTGAGCGGGGTCAGCCCCAGCATTTT. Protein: CASSERGQPQHF.

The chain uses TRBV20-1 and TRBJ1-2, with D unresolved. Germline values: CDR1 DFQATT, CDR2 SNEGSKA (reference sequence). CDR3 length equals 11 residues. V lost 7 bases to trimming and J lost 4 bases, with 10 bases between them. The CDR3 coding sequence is TGCAGTGGTTATGAGGGCTATGGCTACACCTTC. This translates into CSGYEGYGYTF.

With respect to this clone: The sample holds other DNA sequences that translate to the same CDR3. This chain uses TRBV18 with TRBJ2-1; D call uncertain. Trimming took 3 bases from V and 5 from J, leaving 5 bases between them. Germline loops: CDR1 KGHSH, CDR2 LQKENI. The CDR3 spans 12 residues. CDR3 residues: CASSPTNNEQFF. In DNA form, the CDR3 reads TGTGCCAGCTCACCGACAAACAATGAGCAGTTCTTC.

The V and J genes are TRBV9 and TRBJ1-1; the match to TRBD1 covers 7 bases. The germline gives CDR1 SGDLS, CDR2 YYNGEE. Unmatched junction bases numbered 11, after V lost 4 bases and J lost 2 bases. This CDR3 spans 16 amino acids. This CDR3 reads CASSLGGREANTEAFF. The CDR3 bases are TGTGCCAGCAGCCTAGGGGGCAGGGAGGCTAACACTGAAGCTTTCTTT.

CDR3 nucleotide sequence: TGTGCCAGCAGCTTGGCCATGGGACAGGGGAATCAGCCCCAGCATTTT. As protein: CASSLAMGQGNQPQHF. The chain uses TRBV5-5 and TRBJ1-5; 10 bases map to TRBD1. Germline CDR1 is SGHKS and CDR2 is YYEKEE (reference sequence). CDR3 length: 16 amino acids. Trimming cost V 0 bases and J 4 bases; bases outside gene matches: 4.

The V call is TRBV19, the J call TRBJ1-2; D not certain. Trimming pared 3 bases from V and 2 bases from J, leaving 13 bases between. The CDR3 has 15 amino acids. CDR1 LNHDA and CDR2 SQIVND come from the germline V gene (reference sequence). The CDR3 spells CASSMRIEFNYGYTF. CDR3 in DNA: TGTGCCAGTAGTATGAGGATAGAGTTCAACTATGGCTACACCTTC.

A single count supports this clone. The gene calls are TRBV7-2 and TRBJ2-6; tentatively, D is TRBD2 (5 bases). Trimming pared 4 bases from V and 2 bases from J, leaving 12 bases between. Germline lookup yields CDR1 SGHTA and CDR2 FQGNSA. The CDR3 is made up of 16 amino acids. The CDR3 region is CASSSNGVAGANVLTF. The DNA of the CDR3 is TGTGCCAGCAGCTCGAACGGGGTGGCTGGGGCCAACGTCCTGACTTTC.

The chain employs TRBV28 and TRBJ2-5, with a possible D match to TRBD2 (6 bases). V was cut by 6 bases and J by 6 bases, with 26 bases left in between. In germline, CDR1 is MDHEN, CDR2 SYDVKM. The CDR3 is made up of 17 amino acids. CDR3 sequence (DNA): TGTGCCAGCAGCCTGGTTGAGGACGGGGGAAGAAGGAAGACCCAGTACTTC. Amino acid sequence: CASSLVEDGGRRKTQYF.

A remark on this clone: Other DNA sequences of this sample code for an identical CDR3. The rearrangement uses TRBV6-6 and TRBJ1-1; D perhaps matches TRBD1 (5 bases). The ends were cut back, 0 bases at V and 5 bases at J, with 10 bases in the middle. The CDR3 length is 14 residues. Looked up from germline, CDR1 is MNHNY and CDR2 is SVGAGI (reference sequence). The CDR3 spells CASSYSGRDTEAFF. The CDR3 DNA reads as TGTGCCAGCAGTTACTCGGGCAGGGATACTGAAGCTTTCTTT.

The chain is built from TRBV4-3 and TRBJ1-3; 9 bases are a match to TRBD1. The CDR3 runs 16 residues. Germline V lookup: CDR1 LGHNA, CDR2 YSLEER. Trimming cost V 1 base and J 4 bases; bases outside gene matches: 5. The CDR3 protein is CASSQGTGVLGNTIYF. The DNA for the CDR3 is TGCGCCAGCAGCCAAGGGACAGGGGTATTAGGAAACACCATATATTTT.

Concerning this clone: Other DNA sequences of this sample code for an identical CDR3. The CDR3 protein is CASRSGTDTQYF. In DNA, the CDR3 is TGTGCCAGCAGATCCGGGACAGATACGCAGTATTTT. This chain joins TRBV6-5 and TRBJ2-3, with D hard to call. This CDR3 comprises 12 residues. Germline CDR1 MNHEY, CDR2 SVGAGI. V gave up 6 bases and J gave up 3 bases, with 7 bases separating them.

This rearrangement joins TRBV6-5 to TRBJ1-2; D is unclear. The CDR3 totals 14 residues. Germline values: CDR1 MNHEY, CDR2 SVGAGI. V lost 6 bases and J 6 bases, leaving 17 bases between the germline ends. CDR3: CASRYLIGIHGYTF. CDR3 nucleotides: TGTGCCAGCAGATACCTTATAGGGATCCATGGCTACACCTTC.

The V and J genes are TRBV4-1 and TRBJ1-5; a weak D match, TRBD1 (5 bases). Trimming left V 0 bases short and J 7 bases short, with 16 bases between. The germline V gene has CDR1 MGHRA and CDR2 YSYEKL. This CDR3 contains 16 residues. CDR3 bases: TGCGCCAGCAGCCAAGAGGGCCCGCAGGGCCGCCAGCCCCAGCATTTT. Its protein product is CASSQEGPQGRQPQHF.

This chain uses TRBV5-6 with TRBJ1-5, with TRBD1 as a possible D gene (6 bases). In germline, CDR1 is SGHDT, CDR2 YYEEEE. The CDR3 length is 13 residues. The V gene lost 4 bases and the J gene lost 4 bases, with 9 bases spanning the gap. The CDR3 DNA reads TGTGCCAGCAGCCGACAGGCGAATCAGCCCCAGCATTTT. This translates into CASSRQANQPQHF.

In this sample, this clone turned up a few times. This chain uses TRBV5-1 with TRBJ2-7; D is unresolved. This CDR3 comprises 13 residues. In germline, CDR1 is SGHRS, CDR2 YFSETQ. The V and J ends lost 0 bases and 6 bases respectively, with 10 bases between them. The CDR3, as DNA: TGCGCCAGCAGCTTGGACCCCGCTGGCGAGCAGTACTTC. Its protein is CASSLDPAGEQYF.

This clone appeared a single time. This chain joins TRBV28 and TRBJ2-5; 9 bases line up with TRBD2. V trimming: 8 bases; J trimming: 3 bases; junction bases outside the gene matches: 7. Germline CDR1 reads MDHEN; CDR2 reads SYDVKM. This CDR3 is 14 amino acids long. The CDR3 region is CASSFAGGEETQYF. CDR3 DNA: TGTGCCAGCTCCTTCGCGGGAGGGGAAGAGACCCAGTACTTC.

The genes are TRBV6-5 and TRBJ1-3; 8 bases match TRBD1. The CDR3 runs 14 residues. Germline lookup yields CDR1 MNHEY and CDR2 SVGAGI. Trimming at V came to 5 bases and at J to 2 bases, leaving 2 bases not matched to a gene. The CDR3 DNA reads TGTGCCAGCAGTAAGGACAGGGCTGGAAACACCATATATTTT. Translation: CASSKDRAGNTIYF.

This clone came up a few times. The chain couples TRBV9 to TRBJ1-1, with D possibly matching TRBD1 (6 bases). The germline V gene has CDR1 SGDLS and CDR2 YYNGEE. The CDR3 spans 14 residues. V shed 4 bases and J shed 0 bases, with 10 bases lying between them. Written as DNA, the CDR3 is TGTGCCAGCAGCTCAGACAGGTTGAACACTGAAGCTTTCTTT. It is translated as CASSSDRLNTEAFF.